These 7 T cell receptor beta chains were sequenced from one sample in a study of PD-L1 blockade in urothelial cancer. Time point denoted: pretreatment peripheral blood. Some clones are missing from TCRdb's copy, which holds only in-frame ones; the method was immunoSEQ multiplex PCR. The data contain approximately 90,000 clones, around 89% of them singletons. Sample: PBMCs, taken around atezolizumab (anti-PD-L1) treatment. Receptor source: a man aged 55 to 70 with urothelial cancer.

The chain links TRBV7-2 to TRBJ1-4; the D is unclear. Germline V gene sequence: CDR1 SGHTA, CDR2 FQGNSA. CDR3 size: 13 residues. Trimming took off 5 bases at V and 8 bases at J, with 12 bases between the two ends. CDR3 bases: TGTGCCAGCAGCAAAAGGGCGGGGGAAAAACTGTTTTTT. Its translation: CASSKRAGEKLFF.

The CDR3 spells CASSRDTGANTEAFF. CDR3 in DNA: TGCGCCAGCAGCCGGGACACAGGGGCTAACACTGAAGCTTTCTTT. The chain links TRBV5-1 to TRBJ1-1, with 7 bases aligning to TRBD1. After removal of 4 bases from V and 2 bases from J, the junction contained 8 bases not matched to a gene. There are 15 residues in the CDR3. Germline V gives CDR1 SGHRS, CDR2 YFSETQ.

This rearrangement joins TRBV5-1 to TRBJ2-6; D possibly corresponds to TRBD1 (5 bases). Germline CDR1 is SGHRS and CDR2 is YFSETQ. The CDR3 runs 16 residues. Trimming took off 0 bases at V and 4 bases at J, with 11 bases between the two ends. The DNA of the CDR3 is TGCGCCAGCAGCTTGGGCAGGGTAGCCGGGGCCAACGTCCTGACTTTC. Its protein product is CASSLGRVAGANVLTF.

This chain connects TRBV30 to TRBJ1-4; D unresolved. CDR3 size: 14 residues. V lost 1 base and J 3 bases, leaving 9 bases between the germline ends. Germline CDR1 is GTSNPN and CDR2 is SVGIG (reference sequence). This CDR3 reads CAWSGGRPNEKLFF. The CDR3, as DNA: TGTGCCTGGAGTGGAGGGCGACCTAATGAAAAACTGTTTTTT.

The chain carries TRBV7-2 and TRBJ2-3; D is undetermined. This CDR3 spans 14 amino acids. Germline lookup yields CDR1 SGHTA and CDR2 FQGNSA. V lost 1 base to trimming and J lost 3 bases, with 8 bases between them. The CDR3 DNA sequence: TGTGCCAGCAGCTTAGGTTTTACTACAGATACGCAGTATTTT. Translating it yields CASSLGFTTDTQYF.

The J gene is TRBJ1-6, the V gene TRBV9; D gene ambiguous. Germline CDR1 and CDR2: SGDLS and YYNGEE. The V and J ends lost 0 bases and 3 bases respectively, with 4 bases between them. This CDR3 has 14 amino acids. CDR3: CASSVESYNSPLHF. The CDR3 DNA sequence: TGTGCCAGCAGCGTAGAGAGCTATAATTCACCCCTCCACTTT.

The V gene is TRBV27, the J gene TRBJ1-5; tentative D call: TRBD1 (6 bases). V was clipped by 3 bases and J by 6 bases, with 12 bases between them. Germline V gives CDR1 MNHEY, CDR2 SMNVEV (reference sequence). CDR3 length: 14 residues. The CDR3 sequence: CASSFVGGGQPQHF. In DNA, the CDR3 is TGTGCCAGCAGTTTTGTAGGGGGGGGTCAGCCCCAGCATTTT.